Listed here is a single TCR beta chain. The repertoire was sequenced with immunoSEQ multiplex PCR; TCRdb's copy has only in-frame clones and lacks some. This sample has tens of thousands of clones, with 85% to 95% found just once. The data were obtained in a study of T cell changes during pregnancy in multiple sclerosis. The germline V gene has CDR1 SGHAT and CDR2 FQNNGV. Trimming pared 3 bases from V and 2 bases from J, leaving 17 bases between. The CDR3 length is 17 residues. The source was CD8+ T cells from peripheral blood mononuclear cells, collected in the third trimester of pregnancy. The source is a female donor with multiple sclerosis, enrolled in a pregnancy study. The chain couples TRBV11-2 to TRBJ2-1; the D gene is possibly TRBD2 (6 bases). The CDR3 DNA follows: TGTGCCAGCAGCTTGGGACTCAGGGACCGAGCCTACAATGAGCAGTTCTTC. It is translated as CASSLGLRDRAYNEQFF.